Presented here are 21 T cell receptor beta chains from one specimen sequenced in a study of blood T cell repertoires in COVID-19. The repertoire was sequenced with immunoSEQ multiplex PCR; TCRdb's copy has only in-frame clones and lacks some. The repertoire holds over 30,000 clones, about 90% seen once, with roughly 0.99% in the top ten. The material sequenced was peripheral blood. These TCRs come from a man between 65 and 85 years old with active or convalescent COVID-19.

Only one count was recorded for this clone. This chain uses TRBV27 with TRBJ2-6; TRBD1 is a possible D gene (6 bases). The V gene's germline CDR1 is MNHEY and CDR2 SMNVEV (reference sequence). Trimming stripped 5 bases from V and 4 bases from J, with 12 bases between. CDR3 size: 15 residues. DNA of the CDR3: TGTGCCAGCAGTCTAACAGGGTCCGGGGCCAACGTCCTGACTTTC. Translating it yields CASSLTGSGANVLTF. Full variable domain (outside the CDR3, taken from reference TRBV27 and TRBJ2-6): EAQVTQNPRYLITVTGKKLTVTCSQNMNHEYMSWYRQDPGLGLRQIYYSMNVEVTDKGDVPEGYKVSRKEKRNFPLILESPSPNQTSLYFCASSLTGSGANVLTFGAGSRLTVL.

In DNA, the CDR3 is TGTGCCAGCAGTTACTCGATTCTGGGGGCTTTTGAAGCTTTCTTT. This codes for CASSYSILGAFEAFF. The chain has TRBV6-5 and TRBJ1-1, with D perhaps TRBD1 (6 bases). The CDR3 spans 15 residues. V lost 0 bases and J lost 7, with 15 bases in between. The germline V gene encodes CDR1 MNHEY and CDR2 SVGAGI.

The CDR3 loop is CASSGQGLSKTQYF. In DNA form, the CDR3 reads TGTGCCAGCAGCGGGCAGGGGTTGAGTAAGACCCAGTACTTC. The chain employs TRBV2 and TRBJ2-5, with TRBD1 as a possible D gene (6 bases). This CDR3 is 14 amino acids long. Between the trimmed V and J ends, which lost 6 bases and 6 bases, there was a span of 17 bases. Germline values: CDR1 SNHLY, CDR2 FYNNEI.

V gene TRBV24-1 combines with J gene TRBJ2-5, with a tentative D call TRBD1 (5 bases). The V end lost 6 bases, the J end lost 5 bases, and 9 bases lay between the germline ends. The CDR3 has 12 residues. CDR1 is KGHDR, CDR2 SFDVKD, per germline. The CDR3 DNA sequence: TGTGCCACCAGTCAGGGTGGGGAGACCCAGTACTTC. Translation: CATSQGGETQYF.

The chain employs TRBV9 and TRBJ2-3; TRBD2 matches at 8 bases. Germline-derived CDR1 and CDR2 are SGDLS and YYNGEE. The J segment lost 0 bases and the V segment lost 0 bases, leaving 6 bases of the junction unmatched. The CDR3 has 17 amino acids. Written as DNA, the CDR3 is TGTGCCAGCAGCGTAGGTGTTAGCGGGGCGAGCACAGATACGCAGTATTTT. Protein product: CASSVGVSGASTDTQYF.

This clone was observed once. The rearrangement uses TRBV4-1 and TRBJ1-1, with D perhaps matching TRBD1 (5 bases). Germline lookup yields CDR1 MGHRA and CDR2 YSYEKL. This CDR3 has 14 amino acids. The ends were cut back, 4 bases at V and 0 bases at J, with 9 bases in the middle. CDR3 sequence: CASSLGHMNTEAFF. The CDR3 DNA follows: TGCGCCAGCAGCCTTGGACACATGAACACTGAAGCTTTCTTT.

The chain uses TRBV5-6 and TRBJ2-1; 7 bases line up with TRBD1. This CDR3 is 16 amino acids long. Per the germline V gene, CDR1 is SGHDT and CDR2 is YYEEEE. J gave up 3 bases and V 1 base, and 7 bases lay outside the gene matches. In DNA, the CDR3 is TGTGCCAGCAGCTTGATGGGCAGGGGGTACTACAATGAGCAGTTCTTC. Its translation: CASSLMGRGYYNEQFF.

The count of this clone is one. The rearrangement links TRBV27 to TRBJ2-1; 9 bases match TRBD2. CDR3 size: 14 residues. Germline V gene sequence: CDR1 MNHEY, CDR2 SMNVEV (reference sequence). The ends lost 3 bases at V and 9 bases at J; junction bases unmatched: 6. The CDR3 is CASSFTSGPFEQFF. DNA of the CDR3: TGTGCCAGCAGTTTCACTAGCGGGCCGTTTGAGCAGTTCTTC.

V gene TRBV29-1 combines with J gene TRBJ2-3; TRBD1 might be the D (7 bases). CDR1 is SQVTM, CDR2 ANQGSEA, per germline. CDR3 length equals 15 residues. V was cut by 7 bases and J by 2 bases, with 19 bases left in between. The DNA for the CDR3 is TGCAGCGCCCCTAGAGGGGGGACAGCCACAGATACGCAGTATTTT. The encoded protein is CSAPRGGTATDTQYF.

The chain has TRBV10-3 and TRBJ1-2, with TRBD1 matching over 10 bases. Trimming removed 3 bases from V and 4 bases from J; junction bases left unmatched: 5. There are 15 residues in the CDR3. The germline V gene has CDR1 ENHRY and CDR2 SYGVKD. The CDR3 spells CAISEWDRGIYGYTF. In DNA form, the CDR3 reads TGTGCCATCAGTGAATGGGACAGGGGAATCTATGGCTACACCTTC.

This clone was seen a single time. J is TRBJ1-6 and V is TRBV19; TRBD1 aligns across 7 bases. V was pared by 3 bases and J by 7 bases, with 9 bases of the junction left unmatched. The CDR3 spans 16 residues. Germline V gives CDR1 LNHDA, CDR2 SQIVND (reference sequence). The CDR3 loop is CASSISRGLDNSPLHF. Here the CDR3 DNA reads TGTGCCAGTAGTATCTCCAGGGGGTTGGACAATTCACCCCTCCACTTT.

The chain recombines TRBV18 with TRBJ2-2, with D possibly TRBD2 on 5 matching bases. Germline V gene lookup returns CDR1 KGHSH and CDR2 LQKENI. The CDR3 has 14 amino acids. Trimming cost V 1 base and J 4 bases, with 7 bases left between them. The chain's CDR3 is CASSPRAGTGELFF. The DNA for the CDR3 is TGTGCCAGCTCACCACGGGCGGGCACCGGGGAGCTGTTTTTT.

The chain carries TRBV29-1 and TRBJ1-2; 8 bases line up with TRBD1. Germline-derived CDR1 and CDR2 are SQVTM and ANQGSEA. The CDR3 extends over 14 amino acids. V trimming: 6 bases; J trimming: 2 bases; junction bases outside the gene matches: 8. CDR3 sequence reads: CSVLGTGTNYGYTF. The CDR3 DNA follows: TGCAGCGTCCTCGGGACAGGAACAAACTATGGCTACACCTTC.

The chain has TRBV6-6 and TRBJ1-1; 12 nucleotides match TRBD1. The CDR3 covers 16 residues. Germline CDR1 and CDR2: MNHNY and SVGAGI (reference sequence). V shed 6 bases, J shed 5 bases, and the junction held 10 bases outside the gene matches. The CDR3 coding sequence is TGTGCCAGCAGCCCGGGACAGGGGGCGGGGGGTACTGAAGCTTTCTTT. This gives the protein CASSPGQGAGGTEAFF.

This chain connects TRBV5-1 to TRBJ2-3; possibly TRBD1 for D (6 bases). CDR3 length: 14 residues. V shed 7 bases and J shed 4 bases, with 16 bases lying between them. The germline CDR1 and CDR2 sequences are SGHRS and YFSETQ. CDR3 in DNA: TGCGCCAGCCGCGACGCACAGGGATCAGATACGCAGTATTTT. Its protein product is CASRDAQGSDTQYF.

V gene TRBV7-2 combines with J gene TRBJ1-6, with 7 bases lining up with TRBD1. The J segment lost 10 bases and the V segment lost 6 bases, leaving 6 bases of the junction unmatched. The CDR3 sequence is 13 residues long. Per the germline V gene, CDR1 is SGHTA and CDR2 is FQGNSA. In nucleotides, the CDR3 is TGTGCCAGCAGACAGGGGTCAGGATCACCCCTCCACTTT. It specifies CASRQGSGSPLHF.

As DNA, the CDR3 is TGTGCCAGCAGCCCGGGGGGAATCATGTTCTATGGCTACACCTTC. It is translated as CASSPGGIMFYGYTF. The chain employs TRBV11-2 and TRBJ1-2; D is perhaps TRBD1 (5 bases). Trimming left V 5 bases short and J 4 bases short, with 17 bases between. This CDR3 region has 15 residues. Germline lookup yields CDR1 SGHAT and CDR2 FQNNGV.

The J gene is TRBJ2-3, the V gene TRBV7-9; maybe TRBD2 (6 bases). Germline CDR1 is SEHNR and CDR2 is FQNEAQ (reference sequence). The CDR3 loop spans 16 amino acids. Trimming cost V 2 bases and J 4 bases, with 16 bases left between them. CDR3 region: CASSLSLAGPADTQYF. The CDR3, as DNA: TGTGCCAGCAGCTTATCCCTCGCGGGGCCCGCAGATACGCAGTATTTT.

J is TRBJ2-1 and V is TRBV19; possible D gene TRBD2, 5 bases. CDR3 length equals 15 residues. Trimming took 3 bases from V and 0 from J, leaving 9 bases between them. CDR1 is LNHDA and CDR2 is SQIVND in the germline V gene (reference sequence). The CDR3, as DNA: TGTGCCAGTAGTATTGGCGGGCGCTCCTACAATGAGCAGTTCTTC. Translated, it gives CASSIGGRSYNEQFF. The entire variable domain, with the rest obtained from reference TRBV19 and TRBJ2-1, is as follows: DGGITQSPKYLFRKEGQNVTLSCEQNLNHDAMYWYRQDPGQGLRLIYYSQIVNDFQKGDIAEGYSVSREKKESFPLTVTSAQKNPTAFYLCASSIGGRSYNEQFFGPGTRLTVL.

V and J are TRBV6-6 and TRBJ2-5; 7 bases are shared with TRBD1. V was pared by 4 bases and J by 5 bases, with 4 bases of the junction left unmatched. CDR3 length equals 13 residues. Germline CDR1 is MNHNY and CDR2 is SVGAGI (reference sequence). Here the CDR3 DNA reads TGTGCCAGCAGTTTACAGGGGCGGGAGACCCAGTACTTC. Its translation: CASSLQGRETQYF.

The chain has TRBV2 and TRBJ1-1, with 8 bases aligning to TRBD1. In germline, CDR1 is SNHLY, CDR2 FYNNEI. V dropped 7 bases and J dropped 5; count of bases not matched to a gene: 9. This CDR3 has 14 residues. The CDR3 DNA is TGTGCCAGCACTGCGGCAGGGGGCTTAACTGAAGCTTTCTTT. It is translated as CASTAAGGLTEAFF.